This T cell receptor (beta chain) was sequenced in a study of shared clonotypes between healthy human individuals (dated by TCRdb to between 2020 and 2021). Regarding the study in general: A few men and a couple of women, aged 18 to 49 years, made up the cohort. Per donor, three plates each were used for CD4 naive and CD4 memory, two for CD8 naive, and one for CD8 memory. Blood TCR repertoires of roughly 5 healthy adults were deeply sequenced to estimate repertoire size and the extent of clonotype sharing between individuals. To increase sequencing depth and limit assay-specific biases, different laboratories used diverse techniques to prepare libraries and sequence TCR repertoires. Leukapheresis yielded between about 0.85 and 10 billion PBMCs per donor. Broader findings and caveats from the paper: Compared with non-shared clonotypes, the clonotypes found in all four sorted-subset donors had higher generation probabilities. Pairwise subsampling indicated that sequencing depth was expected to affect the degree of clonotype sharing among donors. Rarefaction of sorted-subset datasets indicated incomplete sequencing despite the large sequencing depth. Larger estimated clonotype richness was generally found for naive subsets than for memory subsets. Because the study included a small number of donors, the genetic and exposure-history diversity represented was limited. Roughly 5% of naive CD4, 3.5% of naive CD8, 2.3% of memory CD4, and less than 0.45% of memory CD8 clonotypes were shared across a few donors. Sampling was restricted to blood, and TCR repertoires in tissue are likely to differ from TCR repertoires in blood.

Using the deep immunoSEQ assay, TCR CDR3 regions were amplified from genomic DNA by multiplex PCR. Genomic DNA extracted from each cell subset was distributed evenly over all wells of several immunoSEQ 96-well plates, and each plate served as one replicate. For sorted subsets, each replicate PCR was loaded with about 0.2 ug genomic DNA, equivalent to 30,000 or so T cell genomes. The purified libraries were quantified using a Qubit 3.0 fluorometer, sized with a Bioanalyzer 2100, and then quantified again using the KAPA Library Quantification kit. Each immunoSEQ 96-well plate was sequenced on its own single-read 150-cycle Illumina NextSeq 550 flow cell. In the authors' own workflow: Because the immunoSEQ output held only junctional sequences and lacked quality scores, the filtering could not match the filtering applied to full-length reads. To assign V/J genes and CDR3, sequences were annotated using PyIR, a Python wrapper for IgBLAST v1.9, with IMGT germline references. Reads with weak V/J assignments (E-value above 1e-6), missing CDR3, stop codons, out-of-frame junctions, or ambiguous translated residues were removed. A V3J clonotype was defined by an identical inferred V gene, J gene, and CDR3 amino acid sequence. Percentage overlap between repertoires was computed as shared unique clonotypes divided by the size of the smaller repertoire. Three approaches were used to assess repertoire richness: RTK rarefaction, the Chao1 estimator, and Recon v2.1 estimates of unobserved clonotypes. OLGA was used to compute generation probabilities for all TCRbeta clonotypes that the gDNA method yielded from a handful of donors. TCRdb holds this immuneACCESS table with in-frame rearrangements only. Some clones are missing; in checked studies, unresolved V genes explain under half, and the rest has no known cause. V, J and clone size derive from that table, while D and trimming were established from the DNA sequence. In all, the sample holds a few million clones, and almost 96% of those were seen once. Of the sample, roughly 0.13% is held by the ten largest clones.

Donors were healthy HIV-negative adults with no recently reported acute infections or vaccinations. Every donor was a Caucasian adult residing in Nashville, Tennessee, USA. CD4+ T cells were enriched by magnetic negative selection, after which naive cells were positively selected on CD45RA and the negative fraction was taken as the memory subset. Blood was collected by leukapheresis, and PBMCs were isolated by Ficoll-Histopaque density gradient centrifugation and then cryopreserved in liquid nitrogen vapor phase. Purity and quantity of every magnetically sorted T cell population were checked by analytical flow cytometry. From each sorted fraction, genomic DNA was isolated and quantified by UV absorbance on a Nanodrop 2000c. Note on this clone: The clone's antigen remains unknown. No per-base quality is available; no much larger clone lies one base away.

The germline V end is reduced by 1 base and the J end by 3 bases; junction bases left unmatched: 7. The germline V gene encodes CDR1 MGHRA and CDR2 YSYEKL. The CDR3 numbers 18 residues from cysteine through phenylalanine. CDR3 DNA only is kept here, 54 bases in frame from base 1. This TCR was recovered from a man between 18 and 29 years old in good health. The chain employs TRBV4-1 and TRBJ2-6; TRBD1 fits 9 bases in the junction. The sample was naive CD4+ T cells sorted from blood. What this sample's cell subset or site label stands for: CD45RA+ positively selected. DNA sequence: TGCGCCAGCAGCCAAGGGACAGGGGTGAACATTGGGGCCAACGTCCTGACTTTC. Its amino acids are CASSQGTGVNIGANVLTF.